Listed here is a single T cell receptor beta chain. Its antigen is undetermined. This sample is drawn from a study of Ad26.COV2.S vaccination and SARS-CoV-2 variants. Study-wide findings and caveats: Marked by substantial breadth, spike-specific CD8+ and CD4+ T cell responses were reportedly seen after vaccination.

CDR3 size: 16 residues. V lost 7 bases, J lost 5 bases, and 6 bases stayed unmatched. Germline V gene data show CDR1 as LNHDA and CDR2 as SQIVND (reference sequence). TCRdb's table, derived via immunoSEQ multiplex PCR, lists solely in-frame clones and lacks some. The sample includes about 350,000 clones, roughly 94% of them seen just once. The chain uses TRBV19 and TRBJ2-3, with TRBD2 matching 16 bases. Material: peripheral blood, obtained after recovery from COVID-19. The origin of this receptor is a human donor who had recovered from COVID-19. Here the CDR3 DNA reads TGTGCCAGTACCGGGACTAGCGGGGGGGCCTTAGATACGCAGTATTTT. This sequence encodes CASTGTSGGALDTQYF.